This T cell receptor (beta chain) was obtained from a study of blood T cell repertoires in COVID-19. On the study more broadly: Donors in the United States, Italy and Spain gave samples during acute or convalescent COVID-19. PBMCs, B-cell-depleted T cells, or T cells were the source of the cDNA or gDNA that made up the material.

Seattle patients were enrolled during active infection and followed longitudinally. Germline V gene lookup returns CDR1 MNHEY and CDR2 SVGAGI. V lost 9 bases to trimming and J lost 6 bases, with 12 bases between them. This CDR3 contains 13 residues. Original methodology: Estimated nucleated cell counts came from reference gene primer amplification. Repertoires were generated with immunoSEQ multiplex PCR, while TCRdb's copy carries only in-frame clones and drops some. V and J calls and clone size are those listed in that table; D and trimming were worked out from the DNA. The sample has about 76,000 clones; over 75% are singletons.

This receptor was obtained from a man in his forties or fifties with COVID-19, enrolled during active disease. Sequencing was carried out using peripheral blood. The chain uses TRBV6-5 and TRBJ1-6, with D hard to call. CDR3: CASEAGFNSPLHF. CDR3 coding DNA: TGTGCCAGTGAAGCAGGTTTTAATTCACCCCTCCACTTT.